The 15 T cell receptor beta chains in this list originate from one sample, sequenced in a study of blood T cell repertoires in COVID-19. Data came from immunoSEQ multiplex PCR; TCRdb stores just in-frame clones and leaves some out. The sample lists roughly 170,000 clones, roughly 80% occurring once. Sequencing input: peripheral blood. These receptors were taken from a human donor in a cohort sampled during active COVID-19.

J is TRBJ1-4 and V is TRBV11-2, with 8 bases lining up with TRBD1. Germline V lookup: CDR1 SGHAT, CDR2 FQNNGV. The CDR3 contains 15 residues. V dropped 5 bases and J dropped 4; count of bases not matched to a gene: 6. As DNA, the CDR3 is TGTGCCAGCAGCCACTGGGACAGGATTAATGAAAAACTGTTTTTT. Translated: CASSHWDRINEKLFF.

For the CDR3, the DNA is TGTGCCAGTAGTACCCGGACTAGCGGGGTTTACTCCTACAATGAGCAGTTCTTC. Its protein product is CASSTRTSGVYSYNEQFF. The rearrangement joins TRBV19 to TRBJ2-1; 12 bases agree with TRBD2. Looked up from germline, CDR1 is LNHDA and CDR2 is SQIVND (reference sequence). With 4 bases clipped from V and 0 bases from J, the junction kept 7 bases outside the gene matches. There are 18 residues in the CDR3.

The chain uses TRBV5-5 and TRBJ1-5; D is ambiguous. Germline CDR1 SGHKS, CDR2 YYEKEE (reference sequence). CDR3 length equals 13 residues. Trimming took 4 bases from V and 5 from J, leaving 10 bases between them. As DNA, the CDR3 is TGTGCCAGCAGCCTCTCCAGGTATCAGCCCCAGCATTTT. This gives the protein CASSLSRYQPQHF.

CDR3: CASSVVGDRVSEQYF. For the CDR3, the DNA is TGTGCCAGCAGCGTAGTGGGGGACAGGGTTAGCGAGCAGTACTTC. J is TRBJ2-7 and V is TRBV9; TRBD1 matches at 9 bases. CDR1 is SGDLS and CDR2 is YYNGEE in the germline V gene. CDR3 length equals 15 residues. V dropped 0 bases and J dropped 6; count of bases not matched to a gene: 7.

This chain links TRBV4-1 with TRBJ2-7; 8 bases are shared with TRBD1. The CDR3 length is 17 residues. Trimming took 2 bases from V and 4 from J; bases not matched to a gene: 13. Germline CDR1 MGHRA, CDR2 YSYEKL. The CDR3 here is CASSQMGPQGAFYEQYF. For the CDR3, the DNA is TGCGCCAGCAGCCAAATGGGTCCCCAGGGGGCTTTTTACGAGCAGTACTTC.

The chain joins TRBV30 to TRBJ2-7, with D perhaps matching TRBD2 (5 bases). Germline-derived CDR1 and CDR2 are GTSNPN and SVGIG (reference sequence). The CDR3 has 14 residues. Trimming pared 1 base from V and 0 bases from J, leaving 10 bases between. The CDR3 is CAWSDGGLSYEQYF. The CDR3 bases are TGTGCCTGGAGTGACGGTGGACTCTCCTACGAGCAGTACTTC.

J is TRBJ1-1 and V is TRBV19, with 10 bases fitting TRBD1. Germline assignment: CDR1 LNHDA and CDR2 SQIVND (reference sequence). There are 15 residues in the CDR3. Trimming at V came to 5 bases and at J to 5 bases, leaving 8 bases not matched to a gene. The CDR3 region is CASSGRDRGGTEAFF. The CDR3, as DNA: TGTGCCAGTAGTGGCAGGGACAGGGGAGGTACTGAAGCTTTCTTT.

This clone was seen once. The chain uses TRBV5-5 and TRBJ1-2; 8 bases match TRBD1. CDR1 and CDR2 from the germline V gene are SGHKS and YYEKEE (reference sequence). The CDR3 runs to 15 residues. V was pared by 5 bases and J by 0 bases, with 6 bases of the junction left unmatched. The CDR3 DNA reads TGTGCCAGCAGGCCGGGCAGGGGGCCTAACTATGGCTACACCTTC. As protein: CASRPGRGPNYGYTF. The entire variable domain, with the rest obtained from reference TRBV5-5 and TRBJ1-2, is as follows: DAGVTQSPTHLIKTRGQQVTLRCSPISGHKSVSWYQQVLGQGPQFIFQYYEKEERGRGNFPDRFSARQFPNYSSELNVNALLLGDSALYLCASRPGRGPNYGYTFGSGTRLTVV.

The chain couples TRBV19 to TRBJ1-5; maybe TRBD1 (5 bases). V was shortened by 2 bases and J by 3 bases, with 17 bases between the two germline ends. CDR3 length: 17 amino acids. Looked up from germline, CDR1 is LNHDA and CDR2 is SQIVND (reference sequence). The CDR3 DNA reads TGTGCCAGTAGTATACTGCGTGGCAGGGTCGTCAATCAGCCCCAGCATTTT. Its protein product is CASSILRGRVVNQPQHF.

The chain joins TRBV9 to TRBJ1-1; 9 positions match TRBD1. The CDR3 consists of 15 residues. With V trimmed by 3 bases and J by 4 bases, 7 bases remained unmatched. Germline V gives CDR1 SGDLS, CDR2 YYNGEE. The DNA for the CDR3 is TGTGCCAGCAGCGCGGACAGGGGATCGGGCACTGAAGCTTTCTTT. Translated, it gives CASSADRGSGTEAFF.

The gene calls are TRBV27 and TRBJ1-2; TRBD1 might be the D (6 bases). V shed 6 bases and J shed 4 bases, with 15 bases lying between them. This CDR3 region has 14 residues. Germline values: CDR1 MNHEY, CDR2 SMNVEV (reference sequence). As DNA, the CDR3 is TGTGCCAGCAGCCGAACCAGGGGAACCTATGGCTACACCTTC. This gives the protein CASSRTRGTYGYTF.

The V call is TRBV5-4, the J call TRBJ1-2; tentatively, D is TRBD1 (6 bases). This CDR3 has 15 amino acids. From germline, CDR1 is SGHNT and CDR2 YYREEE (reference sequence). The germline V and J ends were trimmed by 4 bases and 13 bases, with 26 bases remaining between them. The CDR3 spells CASSPGFGDTRWSTF. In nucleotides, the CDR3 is TGTGCCAGCAGCCCCGGTTTTGGGGACACCCGATGGTCCACCTTC.

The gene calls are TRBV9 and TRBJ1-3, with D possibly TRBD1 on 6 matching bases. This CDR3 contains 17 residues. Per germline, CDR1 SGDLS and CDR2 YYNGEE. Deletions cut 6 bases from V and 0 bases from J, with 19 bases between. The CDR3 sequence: CASTSNPGGISGNTIYF. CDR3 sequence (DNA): TGTGCCAGCACCTCCAACCCTGGGGGCATCTCTGGAAACACCATATATTTT.

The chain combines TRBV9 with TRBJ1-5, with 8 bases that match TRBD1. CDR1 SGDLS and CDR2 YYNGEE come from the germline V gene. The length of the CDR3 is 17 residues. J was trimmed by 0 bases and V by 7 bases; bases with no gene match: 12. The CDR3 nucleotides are TGTGCCAGCCCGGACAGGGCCGATCCTTATAGCAATCAGCCCCAGCATTTT. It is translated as CASPDRADPYSNQPQHF.

The CDR3 coding sequence is TGTGCCAGCACCCCGGGTCCATTAGCCAAAAACATTCAGTACTTC. Residues: CASTPGPLAKNIQYF. This chain uses TRBV6-5 with TRBJ2-4; no definite D call. The CDR3 runs 15 residues. Trimming pared 7 bases from V and 0 bases from J, leaving 13 bases between. Looked up from germline, CDR1 is MNHEY and CDR2 is SVGAGI.